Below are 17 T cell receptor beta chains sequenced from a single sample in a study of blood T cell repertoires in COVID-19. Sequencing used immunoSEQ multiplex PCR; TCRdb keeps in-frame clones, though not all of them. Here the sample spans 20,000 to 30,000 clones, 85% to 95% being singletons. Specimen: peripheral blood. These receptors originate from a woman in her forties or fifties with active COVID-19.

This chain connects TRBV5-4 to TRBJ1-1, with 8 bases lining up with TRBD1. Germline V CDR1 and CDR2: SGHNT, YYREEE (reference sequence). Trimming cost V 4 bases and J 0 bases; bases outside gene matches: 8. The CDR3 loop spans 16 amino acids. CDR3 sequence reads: CASSADRERMNTEAFF. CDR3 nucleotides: TGTGCCAGCAGCGCGGACAGGGAAAGGATGAACACTGAAGCTTTCTTT.

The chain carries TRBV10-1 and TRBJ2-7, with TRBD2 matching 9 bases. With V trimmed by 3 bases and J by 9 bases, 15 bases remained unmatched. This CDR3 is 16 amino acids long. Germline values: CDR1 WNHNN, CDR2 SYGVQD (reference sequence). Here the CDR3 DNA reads TGCGCCAGCAGTGATCACTTAGCGGGAGATCGGGGTTGGCAGTACTTC. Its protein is CASSDHLAGDRGWQYF.

The CDR3 is CAQGDSPLHF. CDR3 coding DNA: TGTGCTCAGGGGGATTCACCCCTCCACTTT. The chain joins TRBV27 to TRBJ1-6, with TRBD1 identical over 7 bases. The CDR3 is 10 amino acids. Germline CDR1 is MNHEY and CDR2 is SMNVEV (reference sequence).

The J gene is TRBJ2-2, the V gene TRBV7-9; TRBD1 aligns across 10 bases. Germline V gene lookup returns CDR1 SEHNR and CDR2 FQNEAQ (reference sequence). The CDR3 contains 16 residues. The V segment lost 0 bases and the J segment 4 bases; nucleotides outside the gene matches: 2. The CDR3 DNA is TGTGCCAGCAGCTTAGCCGGGACAGGGGTCACCGGGGAGCTGTTTTTT. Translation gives CASSLAGTGVTGELFF.

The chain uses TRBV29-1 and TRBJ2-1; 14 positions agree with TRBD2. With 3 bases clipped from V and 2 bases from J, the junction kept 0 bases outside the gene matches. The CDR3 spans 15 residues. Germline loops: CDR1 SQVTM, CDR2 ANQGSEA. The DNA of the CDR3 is TGCAGCGTTGAGACTAGCGGGGGGGCCTACAATGAGCAGTTCTTC. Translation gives CSVETSGGAYNEQFF.

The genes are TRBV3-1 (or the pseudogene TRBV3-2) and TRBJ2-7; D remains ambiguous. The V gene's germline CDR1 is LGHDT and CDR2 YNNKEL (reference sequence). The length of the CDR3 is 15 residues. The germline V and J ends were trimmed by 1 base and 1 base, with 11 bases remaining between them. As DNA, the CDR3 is TGTGCCAGCAGCCAAGGACCAGCCGGGTCCTACGAGCAGTACTTC. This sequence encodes CASSQGPAGSYEQYF.

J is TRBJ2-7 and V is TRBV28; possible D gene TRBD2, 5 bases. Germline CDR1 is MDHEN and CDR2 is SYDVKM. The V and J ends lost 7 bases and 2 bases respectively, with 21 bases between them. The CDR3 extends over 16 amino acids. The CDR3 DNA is TGTGCCAGCACCTTGCGGGCTATAGGGCATCCCTACGAGCAGTACTTC. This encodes CASTLRAIGHPYEQYF.

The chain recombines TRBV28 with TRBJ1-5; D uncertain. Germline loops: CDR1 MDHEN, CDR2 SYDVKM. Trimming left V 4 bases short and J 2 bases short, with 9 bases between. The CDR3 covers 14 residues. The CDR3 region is CASSSLSGNQPQHF. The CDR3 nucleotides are TGTGCCAGCAGTTCCCTTAGTGGCAATCAGCCCCAGCATTTT.

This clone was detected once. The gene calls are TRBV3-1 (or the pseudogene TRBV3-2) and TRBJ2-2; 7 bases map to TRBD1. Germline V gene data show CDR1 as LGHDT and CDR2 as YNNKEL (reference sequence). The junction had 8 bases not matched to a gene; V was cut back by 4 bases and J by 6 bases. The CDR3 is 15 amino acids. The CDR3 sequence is CASSRTGVSAGELFF. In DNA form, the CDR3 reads TGTGCCAGCAGCCGCACAGGGGTTTCGGCCGGGGAGCTGTTTTTT.

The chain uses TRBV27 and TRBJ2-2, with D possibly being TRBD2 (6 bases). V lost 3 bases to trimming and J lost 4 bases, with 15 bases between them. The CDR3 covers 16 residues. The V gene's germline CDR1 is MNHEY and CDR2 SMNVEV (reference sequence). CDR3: CASSFMVGGSTGELFF. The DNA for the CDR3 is TGTGCCAGCAGTTTCATGGTCGGGGGTTCCACCGGGGAGCTGTTTTTT.

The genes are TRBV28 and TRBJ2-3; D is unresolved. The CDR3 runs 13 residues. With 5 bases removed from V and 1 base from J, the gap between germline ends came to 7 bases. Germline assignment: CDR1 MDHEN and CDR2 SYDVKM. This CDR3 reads CASSLSGTDTQYF. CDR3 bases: TGTGCCAGCAGTCTCAGCGGCACAGATACGCAGTATTTT.

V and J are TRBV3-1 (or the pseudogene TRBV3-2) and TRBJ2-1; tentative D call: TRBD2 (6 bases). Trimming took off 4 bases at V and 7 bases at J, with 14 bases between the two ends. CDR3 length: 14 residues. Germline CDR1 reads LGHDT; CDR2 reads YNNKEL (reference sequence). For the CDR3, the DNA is TGTGCCAGCAGCCGCGTGGGGGGAGGAAATGAGCAGTTCTTC. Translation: CASSRVGGGNEQFF.

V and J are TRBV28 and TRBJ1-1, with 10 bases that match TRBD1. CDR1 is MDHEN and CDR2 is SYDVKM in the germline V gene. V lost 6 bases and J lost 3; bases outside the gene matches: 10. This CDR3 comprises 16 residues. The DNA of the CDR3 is TGTGCCAGCAGCATTACGGGGACAGGGGCTTACACTGAAGCTTTCTTT. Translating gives CASSITGTGAYTEAFF.

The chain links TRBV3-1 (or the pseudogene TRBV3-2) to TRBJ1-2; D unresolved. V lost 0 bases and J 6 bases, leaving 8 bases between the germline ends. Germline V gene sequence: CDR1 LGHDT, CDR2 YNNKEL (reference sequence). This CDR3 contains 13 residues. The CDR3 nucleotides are TGTGCCAGCAGCCAAGAGTCGGCGGATGGCTACACCTTC. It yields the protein CASSQESADGYTF.

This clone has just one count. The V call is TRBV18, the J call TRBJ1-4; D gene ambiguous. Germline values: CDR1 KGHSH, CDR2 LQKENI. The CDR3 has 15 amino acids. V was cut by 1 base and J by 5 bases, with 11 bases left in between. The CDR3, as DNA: TGTGCCAGCTCACCACGCGACGGGAGGAATGAAAAACTGTTTTTT. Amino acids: CASSPRDGRNEKLFF.

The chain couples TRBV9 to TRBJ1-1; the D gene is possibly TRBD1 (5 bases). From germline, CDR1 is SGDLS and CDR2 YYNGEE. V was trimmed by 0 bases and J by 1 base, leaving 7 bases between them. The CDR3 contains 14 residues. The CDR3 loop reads CASSVVRGNTEAFF. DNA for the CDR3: TGTGCCAGCAGCGTAGTAAGGGGGAACACTGAAGCTTTCTTT.

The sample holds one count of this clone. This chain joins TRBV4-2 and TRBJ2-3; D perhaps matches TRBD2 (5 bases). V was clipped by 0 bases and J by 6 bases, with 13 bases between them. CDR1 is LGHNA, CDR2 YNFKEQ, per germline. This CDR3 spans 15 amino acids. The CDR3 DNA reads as TGTGCCAGCAGCCAAGATCTGAAGGGCGGGGATACGCAGTATTTT. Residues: CASSQDLKGGDTQYF.